A single sample gave rise to the 24 T cell receptor beta chains below, sequenced in a study of T cells after yellow fever vaccination (dated by TCRdb to between 2018 and 2021). Library generation was performed with 5' RACE. TCRdb shows the sequencer as Illumina NovaSeq 6000. TCRdb took the public reads, trimmed them with fastp at Q25, ran MiXCR for clone calling and kept in-frame beta chains. Rows with a matching CDR3 protein are joined into one entry that keeps the most common DNA and genes. The sample table holds 100,000 to 150,000 distinct CDR3 sequences, of which about 8.8% were seen once. About two fifths of the sample is held by the ten biggest clonotypes. Explained via the paper, the treatment or condition label denotes: live attenuated yellow fever vaccine strain. The specimen comprised CD8+ T cells sorted from PBMCs, sampled on the day of the yellow fever booster vaccination. All receptors derive from a man aged 18 to 29 who received the YFV17D yellow fever vaccine.

This clonotype was seen at least ten times. The V and J genes are TRBV4-2 and TRBJ2-3, with D perhaps TRBD2 (5 bases). From germline, CDR1 is LGHNA and CDR2 YNFKEQ. This CDR3 region has 14 residues. Trimming removed 1 base at V and 5 bases at J, with 10 bases between. The CDR3 nucleotides read TGTGCCAGCAGCCAAGGTCTAGGAGGAGATACGCAGTATTTT. It yields the protein CASSQGLGGDTQYF.

The chain uses TRBV11-2 and TRBJ2-1, with 7 bases that match TRBD1. Trimming at V came to 5 bases and at J to 15 bases, leaving 10 bases not matched to a gene. The CDR3 covers 12 residues. The germline V gene has CDR1 SGHAT and CDR2 FQNNGV. The CDR3 reads CASSPTGTRRFF. CDR3 DNA sequence: TGTGCCAGCAGCCCGACAGGGACCCGCCGGTTCTTC.

The sample holds a few counts of this clonotype. V gene TRBV7-9 combines with J gene TRBJ2-1; TRBD1 matches 9 bases. The length of the CDR3 is 15 residues. Germline lookup yields CDR1 SEHNR and CDR2 FQNEAQ (reference sequence). After removal of 2 bases from V and 10 bases from J, the junction contained 9 bases not matched to a gene. CDR3 residues: CASSLWDRVLREQFF. CDR3 nucleotide sequence: TGTGCCAGCAGCTTATGGGACAGGGTCCTTAGGGAGCAGTTCTTC.

The table lists this clonotype with a few counts. The genes are TRBV6-5 and TRBJ2-1, with D tentatively TRBD1 (6 bases). Germline CDR1 MNHEY, CDR2 SVGAGI. Trimming removed 4 bases from V and 4 bases from J, with 8 bases in between. CDR3 length: 13 amino acids. The CDR3 DNA reads as TGTGCCAGCAGTTCAACAGGGTACAATGAGCAGTTCTTC. Amino acid sequence: CASSSTGYNEQFF.

The table lists this clonotype with a few counts. The chain joins TRBV6-2 or TRBV6-3 to TRBJ2-7; either TRBD1 or TRBD2 may supply D (5 bases each). V dropped 6 bases and J dropped 0 bases, with 12 bases sitting between them. This CDR3 is built from 14 residues. CDR1 and CDR2 from the germline V gene are MNHEY and SVGEGT. The CDR3 DNA follows: TGTGCCAGCAGCCCCGGGACGGTCTCCTACGAGCAGTACTTC. Translation gives CASSPGTVSYEQYF.

CDR3 DNA: TGTGCCAGCAGCGAGCAGCGGAACAATGAGCAGTTCTTC. It codes for CASSEQRNNEQFF. The genes are TRBV9 and TRBJ2-1; D possibly corresponds to TRBD2 (5 bases). The CDR3 covers 13 residues. V lost 3 bases to trimming and J lost 5 bases, with 9 bases between them. Germline V lookup: CDR1 SGDLS, CDR2 YYNGEE.

The rearrangement uses TRBV4-1 and TRBJ1-5; TRBD1 matches at 7 bases. This CDR3 has 15 residues. V gave up 5 bases and J gave up 4 bases; unmatched junction bases: 8. Per germline, CDR1 MGHRA and CDR2 YSYEKL. CDR3 sequence: CASSSFDRENQPQHF. CDR3 nucleotide sequence: TGCGCCAGCAGCTCCTTCGACAGGGAAAATCAGCCCCAGCATTTT.

This clonotype was observed a handful of times. This chain uses TRBV4-3 with TRBJ2-2, with 9 bases that match TRBD1. The ends lost 5 bases at V and 5 bases at J; junction bases unmatched: 0. CDR3 length equals 13 residues. CDR1 LGHNA and CDR2 YSLEER come from the germline V gene. The CDR3 DNA reads as TGCGCCAGCAGCGGACAGGGGACCGGGGAGCTGTTTTTT. The encoded protein is CASSGQGTGELFF.

There are many counts of this clonotype. The chain couples TRBV20-1 to TRBJ2-1; 12 bases match TRBD1. The germline CDR1 and CDR2 sequences are DFQATT and SNEGSKA (reference sequence). CDR3 length: 18 residues. The junction had 12 bases not matched to a gene; V was cut back by 3 bases and J by 3 bases. The CDR3 nucleotides are TGCAGTGCTAGTTTCCGGGACAGGGGGCAGCTTGGCTACAATGAGCAGTTCTTC. Translating gives CSASFRDRGQLGYNEQFF.

This chain connects TRBV7-2 to TRBJ1-2; 8 bases match TRBD1. V was clipped by 5 bases and J by 4 bases; unmatched bases: 12. CDR1 and CDR2 from the germline V gene are SGHTA and FQGNSA. The CDR3 has 16 residues. CDR3 in amino acids: CASSQGARGAGYGYTF. The CDR3 DNA is TGTGCCAGCAGCCAGGGGGCTAGGGGCGCGGGCTATGGCTACACCTTC.

The V call is TRBV6-5, the J call TRBJ1-2; the match to TRBD1 covers 8 bases. The CDR3 runs to 12 residues. Per germline, CDR1 MNHEY and CDR2 SVGAGI. J was trimmed by 10 bases and V by 10 bases; bases with no gene match: 11. CDR3 DNA sequence: TGTGCCATTACCCGGGACAGGAAGTACTACACCTTC. Protein product: CAITRDRKYYTF.

This clonotype was observed a handful of times. J is TRBJ2-5 and V is TRBV27, with D perhaps TRBD1 (6 bases). The germline V and J ends were trimmed by 8 bases and 9 bases, with 16 bases remaining between them. The CDR3 sequence is 12 residues long. Per the germline V gene, CDR1 is MNHEY and CDR2 is SMNVEV (reference sequence). The CDR3 sequence: CASGNTGWAQYF. CDR3 sequence (DNA): TGTGCCAGCGGGAACACAGGGTGGGCCCAGTACTTC.

This clonotype was detected only a few times. J is TRBJ2-3 and V is TRBV7-3, with 11 bases that match TRBD1. With 3 bases clipped from V and 6 bases from J, the junction kept 17 bases outside the gene matches. The germline V gene encodes CDR1 SGHTA and CDR2 FQGTGA. The CDR3 runs to 19 residues. The DNA for the CDR3 is TGTGCCAGCAGCTTTGGGACAGGGGGTGAAGACGCCTCGGTTGATACGCAGTATTTT. Amino acid sequence: CASSFGTGGEDASVDTQYF.

V usage is TRBV28 and J usage is TRBJ2-4, with no clear D. Trimming cost V 5 bases and J 0 bases, with 8 bases left between them. The germline gives CDR1 MDHEN, CDR2 SYDVKM. CDR3 size: 14 residues. CDR3 nucleotide sequence: TGTGCCAGCAGTCTGAGGCTAGCCAAAAACATTCAGTACTTC. As protein: CASSLRLAKNIQYF.

A few counts support this clonotype. The chain employs TRBV27 and TRBJ2-7; D not resolved. Germline lookup yields CDR1 MNHEY and CDR2 SMNVEV (reference sequence). Trimming removed 5 bases from V and 0 bases from J, with 11 bases in between. The CDR3 is made up of 14 amino acids. CDR3 nucleotides: TGTGCCAGCAGTGAGATCGCCCTCTCCTACGAGCAGTACTTC. Residues: CASSEIALSYEQYF.

This clonotype turned up a few times. The rearrangement uses TRBV7-8 and TRBJ2-5, with a weak D call TRBD1 (6 bases). V lost 3 bases and J lost 0, with 8 bases in between. Germline loops: CDR1 SGHVS, CDR2 FQNEAQ. This CDR3 has 14 amino acids. CDR3 protein: CASSLGAHQETQYF. The CDR3 DNA reads as TGTGCCAGCAGCTTGGGGGCTCACCAAGAGACCCAGTACTTC.

This sequence joins TRBV27 and TRBJ2-1; no definite D call. The CDR3 runs 14 residues. Trimming removed 0 bases from V and 2 bases from J, with 5 bases in between. Germline values: CDR1 MNHEY, CDR2 SMNVEV (reference sequence). CDR3 in DNA: TGTGCCAGCAGTTTATCCGCAGCCTACAATGAGCAGTTCTTC. Amino acid sequence: CASSLSAAYNEQFF.

The rearrangement links TRBV5-1 to TRBJ2-1, with TRBD2 matching 9 bases. The CDR3 loop spans 14 amino acids. After removal of 1 base from V and 10 bases from J, the junction contained 6 bases not matched to a gene. Germline V gives CDR1 SGHRS, CDR2 YFSETQ. CDR3 nucleotide sequence: TGCGCCAGCAGCTTGTCTAGCGGGGTGATAGAGCAGTTCTTC. Translating gives CASSLSSGVIEQFF.

V gene TRBV20-1 combines with J gene TRBJ1-5, with D uncertain. CDR3 length: 15 residues. Trimming removed 3 bases at V and 3 bases at J, with 15 bases between. Germline V gene data show CDR1 as DFQATT and CDR2 as SNEGSKA (reference sequence). In nucleotides, the CDR3 is TGCAGTGCTAGCATGGGAGGGAAGAACAATCAGCCCCAGCATTTT. Protein: CSASMGGKNNQPQHF.

Here the CDR3 DNA reads TGTGCCAGCAGTGAATGGGGGTCCGGGCCCATTCAGTACTTC. It yields the protein CASSEWGSGPIQYF. The chain has TRBV25-1 and TRBJ2-4; TRBD1 or TRBD2 may be the D gene (5 bases each). Trimming pared 1 base from V and 9 bases from J, leaving 13 bases between. CDR3 length: 14 residues. CDR1 MGHDK and CDR2 SYGVNS come from the germline V gene.

A few counts support this clonotype. The chain carries TRBV9 and TRBJ1-1, with D maybe TRBD1 (5 bases). This CDR3 has 15 residues. Trimming stripped 4 bases from V and 8 bases from J, with 21 bases between. Germline-derived CDR1 and CDR2 are SGDLS and YYNGEE. This CDR3 reads CASSNTAGLEGEAFF. The CDR3 bases are TGTGCCAGCAGCAACACTGCGGGGCTGGAGGGGGAAGCTTTCTTT.

The V gene is TRBV6-5, the J gene TRBJ1-2; D might be TRBD1 (6 bases). In germline, CDR1 is MNHEY, CDR2 SVGAGI. V was cut by 8 bases and J by 0 bases, with 16 bases left in between. The CDR3 length is 15 residues. DNA of the CDR3: TGTGCCAGCTCGTTGGGGGGGCCATCTAACTATGGCTACACCTTC. Residues: CASSLGGPSNYGYTF.

This sequence joins TRBV14 and TRBJ2-5; 8 nucleotides agree with TRBD1. J gave up 4 bases and V 5 bases, and 9 bases lay outside the gene matches. There are 15 residues in the CDR3. CDR1 is SGHDN and CDR2 is FVKESK in the germline V gene. This CDR3 is CASSARDRRRETQYF. CDR3 coding DNA: TGTGCCAGCAGCGCTAGGGACAGGAGGAGAGAGACCCAGTACTTC.

This clonotype was picked up a small number of times. The chain uses TRBV6-5 and TRBJ2-3; D gene unclear. There are 14 residues in the CDR3. V lost 4 bases, J lost 0 bases, and 8 bases lay in between. Germline CDR1 reads MNHEY; CDR2 reads SVGAGI. The CDR3 loop reads CASSLVRSTDTQYF. The CDR3 DNA sequence: TGTGCCAGCAGTTTGGTGCGGAGCACAGATACGCAGTATTTT.